The clone carrying this TCR beta chain was counted a few times. The CDR3 loop spans 14 amino acids. CDR1 is WNHNN and CDR2 is SYGVQD in the germline V gene (reference sequence). The V end lost 6 bases, the J end lost 4 bases, and 12 bases lay between the germline ends. TCRdb's copy holds only in-frame clones and misses some; the assay was immunoSEQ multiplex PCR. The sample lists about 12,000 clones, approximately 80% seen once, with 10% to 15% in the top ten. This entry belongs to a study of tumor-infiltrating lymphocytes in localized non-small cell lung cancer. Sequencing was performed on lung tumor tissue. This chain joins TRBV10-1 and TRBJ2-2, with D tentatively TRBD2 (6 bases). The TCR sequence derives from a human donor with non-small cell lung cancer. CDR3 sequence reads: CASRGGLPTGELFF. CDR3 DNA: TGCGCCAGCAGAGGTGGACTACCCACCGGGGAGCTGTTTTTT.